This note documents a single T cell receptor (beta chain) sequence. CDR3 length equals 14 residues. V dropped 0 bases and J dropped 5 bases, with 11 bases sitting between them. Germline CDR1 SGHRS, CDR2 YFSETQ. The data were obtained in a study of blood T cell repertoires in COVID-19. For the study at large: COVID-19 samples from acute and convalescent phases originated in the United States, Italy and Spain. The analysed material was cDNA or gDNA that came from T cells, B-cell-depleted T cells, or PBMCs.

Authors' analysis steps: Nucleated cell number was recorded as an estimate derived from reference gene primer amplification. Generated by immunoSEQ multiplex PCR, the TCRdb table keeps only in-frame clones and is missing some. V and J calls and clone size are as listed in that table; D and trimming were resolved from the DNA. Here the sample spans about 95,000 clones, 81% being singletons. This clonotype originated in a man at least 80 years old with active or convalescent COVID-19. Sequencing was done on a sample of peripheral blood. The J gene is TRBJ2-5, the V gene TRBV5-1; TRBD2 might be the D (6 bases). The CDR3 region is CASSLARGEETQYF. The CDR3 region has the DNA TGCGCCAGCAGCTTGGCGCGCGGGGAGGAGACCCAGTACTTC.